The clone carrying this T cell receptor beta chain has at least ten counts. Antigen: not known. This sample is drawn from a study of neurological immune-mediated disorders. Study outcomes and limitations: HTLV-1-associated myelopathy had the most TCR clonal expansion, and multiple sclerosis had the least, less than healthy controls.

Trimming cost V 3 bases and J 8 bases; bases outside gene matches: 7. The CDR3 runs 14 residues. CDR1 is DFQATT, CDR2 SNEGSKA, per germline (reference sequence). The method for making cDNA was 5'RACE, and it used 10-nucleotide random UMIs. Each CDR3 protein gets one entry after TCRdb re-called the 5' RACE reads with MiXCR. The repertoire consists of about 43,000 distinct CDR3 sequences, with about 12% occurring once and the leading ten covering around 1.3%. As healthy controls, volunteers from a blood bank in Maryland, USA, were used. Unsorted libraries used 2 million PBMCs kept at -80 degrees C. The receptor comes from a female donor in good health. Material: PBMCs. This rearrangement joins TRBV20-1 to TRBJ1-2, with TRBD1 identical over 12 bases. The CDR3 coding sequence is TGCAGTGCTAGGAAGGGACAGGGGGCTTGGGGCTACACCTTC. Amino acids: CSARKGQGAWGYTF.